This T cell receptor beta chain was sequenced for a study of T-cell memory formation after mild COVID-19. MiXCR, applied by TCRdb to the 5' RACE reads, yields one record per CDR3 protein. The sample consists of 300,000 or so distinct CDR3 sequences, approximately 15% of them appearing once. This CDR3 has 14 residues. V was pared by 5 bases and J by 7 bases, with 8 bases of the junction left unmatched. The J gene is TRBJ2-4, the V gene TRBV12-3 or TRBV12-4, with 7 bases identical to TRBD1. This clonotype originated in a man between 18 and 35 years old who had mild COVID-19 (a few samples of this study predate the infection). Cell type and time point are not known. The sample taken for sequencing was PBMCs or a T cell subset sorted from them (not recorded which). CDR3 DNA sequence: TGTGCCAGCAGTACAGGGGTCTATAACAACATTCAGTACTTC. It codes for CASSTGVYNNIQYF.